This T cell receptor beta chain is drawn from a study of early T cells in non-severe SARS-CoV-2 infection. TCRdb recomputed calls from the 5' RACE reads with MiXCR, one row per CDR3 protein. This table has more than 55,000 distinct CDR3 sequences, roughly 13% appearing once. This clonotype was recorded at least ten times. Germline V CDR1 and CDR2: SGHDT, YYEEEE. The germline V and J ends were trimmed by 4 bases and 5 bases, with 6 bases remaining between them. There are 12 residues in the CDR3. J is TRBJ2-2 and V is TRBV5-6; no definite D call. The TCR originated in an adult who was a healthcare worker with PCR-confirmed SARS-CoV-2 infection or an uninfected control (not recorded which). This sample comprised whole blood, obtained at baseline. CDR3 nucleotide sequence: TGTGCCAGCAGCACCTTTACCGGGGAGCTGTTTTTT. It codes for CASSTFTGELFF.